This T cell receptor beta chain was documented in a study of cytomegalovirus exposure and HLA in healthy donors (dated by TCRdb to about 2017). Study-wide context: An earlier analysis of several hundred of the donors reported more than 250 Gb of sequence data and 117 million unique TCR beta sequences from 150 million to 200 million T cells. An early release covering around 630 HLA-typed donors comprised about 310 gigabases of sequencing data and tens of millions of unique TCR sequences. Of the roughly 400 genotyped donors, roughly 85% fell in the genetic ancestry cluster associated with self-reported Caucasian donors. The study aimed to test whether signatures of past pathogen exposure could be identified by cataloging public T cell receptors. The T cell repertoires of 700 or so subjects were profiled by immunosequencing and related to cytomegalovirus serostatus. Along with the approximately 670-subject first cohort, a separate validation cohort of over a hundred different subjects was used. High-throughput TCR immunosequencing, statistical association of individual TCRs with disease status, and machine learning were combined to predict cytomegalovirus infection status. A later analysis re-analyzed previously published TCR beta repertoires from 650 to 800 donors and added high-resolution HLA genotyping to study TCR occurrence patterns. The later analysis used no new phenotypic data to find candidate immune exposures, relying instead on TCR beta sequences and their occurrence across donors. In an earlier analysis of roughly 580 of the donors, high-throughput TCR beta sequencing was used to judge whether each TCR beta V gene segment behaved as functional or pseudogenic. Donor age, sex, ethnicity and CMV serostatus were compiled together with the repertoire data. In a later genetic analysis, genome-wide SNP genotypes for about three fifths of the roughly 670 donors were used, and that subset was treated as a discovery cohort. Every discovery cohort repertoire had been produced on one sequencing platform. Both class I and class II loci were covered by HLA typing, at four-digit resolution. Typing coverage differed by locus: A, B, C, DRB1 and DQB1 were typed in about 620-640 donors, DQA1 in about 500, DPA1 in 600 to 610, and DPB1 in 472. Four to six DR-DQ haplotypes were handled as single units for association and clustering, since linkage in the cohort was strong. Across 300 to 500 genotyped donors of the cohort, an average of about 250,000 unique TCR beta nucleotide sequences per donor were sequenced, and around 19% of those sequences were non-productive.

The protocol used for the library was the immunoSEQ multiplex PCR assay. For the multiplex PCR, a mixture combining 60 forward primers for TCR Vbeta segments and 13 reverse primers for TCR Jbeta segments was used. A multiplex PCR assay on genomic DNA amplified the CDR3 region of rearranged TCR beta genes. On the Illumina HiSeq System, the amplified TCR beta libraries were sequenced as 87-base-pair reads. The source study handled its data this way. Across the 700 or so repertoires, a later analysis counted some 81 million unique TCR beta chains, 9.5 million to 13 million of which were shared by at least two donors. A nearest-neighbor algorithm error-corrected the raw reads and collapsed the reads into unique sequences, merging closely related sequences to remove PCR and sequencing errors. V, D and J gene segments were assigned by aligning CDR3 sequences to IMGT reference sequences. Each retained sequence needed at least a six-nucleotide match to both a V gene segment and a J gene segment. A rearrangement counted as productive if the CDR3 had no stop codons and remained in frame with V and J, and every other rearrangement counted as non-productive. CDR3 was defined by IMGT convention, running from the second conserved V-encoded cysteine to the conserved J-encoded phenylalanine. In an earlier analysis of around 640 of the donors, sequences lacking an unambiguous match to a single V gene segment were excluded. In an earlier analysis of roughly 600 of the donors, a V segment was called functional when productive rearrangements were above 56.7%, and segregating when the standard deviation between donors exceeded 5%. A statistical classification framework was built for diagnosing cytomegalovirus status from the catalog of TCR beta chain sequences. V and J gene assignment, in a later analysis, came from comparing TCR nucleotide sequences with IMGT/GENE-DB human TR gene sequences. A later analysis assigned CDR3 sequences and most-parsimonious VDJ recombination scenarios with the TCRdist pipeline. In a later analysis, every TCR beta chain was defined by the combination of its CDR3 amino acid sequence and its V-gene family, and reads without a unique V-gene family were dropped. To address suspected cross-contamination and a sequencing artifact, a later analysis removed approximately 590 highly shared, low-generation-probability nucleotide sequences. For each public chain, a later analysis derived a clonal expansion index from normalized ranks of inferred template counts within each repertoire. In a later analysis, generation probabilities were computed using a VDJ recombination model fitted to out-of-frame rearrangements, and the results were checked against IGoR. In a later analysis, TCR-TCR, TCR-HLA and TCR-CMV co-occurrence was scored with hypergeometric tests, and a repertoire-size bias correction was applied to TCR pairs. False discovery rates were estimated in a later analysis by permuting HLA or CMV assignments 20 times. In a later analysis, co-occurring TCRs were grouped using DBSCAN, with TCRdist sequence similarity added in when clustering inside HLA-allele-positive subsets. For co-occurrence clustering, repertoires with fewer than 30,000 or more than 120,000 public chains were excluded, along with a handful of repertoires with anomalous nucleotide sharing. TCRdb retrieved this table from immuneACCESS and kept in-frame rearrangements only. Not all clones are present; in checked studies, unresolved V genes account for under half, and no reason is known for the remainder. V and J calls and clone size are those listed in that table; D and trimming were worked out from the DNA. In this sample the table shows some 100,000 clones, around 83% of which occur a single time. Under 5% of the sample rests with the top ten.

This clone was picked up a small number of times. Which antigen it targets is not known. No much larger clone exists at a distance of one base, and base qualities are not known. The cohort comprised hundreds of healthy bone marrow donors. Cohort members were all nominally healthy when sampled, although unrecorded immune exposures were likely present. The donor tested CMV seronegative and was one of the 352 seronegative cohort members. A peripheral blood sample was provided by each donor, and peripheral blood mononuclear cells were used for TCR beta sequencing. Genomic DNA extraction from the blood cell samples was performed with the Qiagen DNeasy Blood Extraction Kit. Taken from the germline V gene (reference sequence), the CDR1 and CDR2 loops are GTSNPN and SVGIG. Trimming takes 1 base from V and 13 bases from J, and the germline ends sit 10 bases apart. From the cysteine through the phenylalanine, the CDR3 covers 11 amino acids. The retained sequence is limited to the CDR3, 33 bases, with the frame set at the first base.

Broad study findings and their caveats: According to the authors, the approach could potentially be generalized to other disease states and immunological phenotypes. A further reported finding was that TCR beta sequences accurately predicted the HLA-A and HLA-B alleles for most subjects in the first cohort. Most TCR sequences were observed very rarely across donors, whereas some public TCRs were present in many individuals. In a later analysis, the rate of TCR association differed among HLA loci, with DRB1 alleles having the most associated TCRs and HLA-C alleles having the fewest. Some IMGT-functional V segments, including TRBV6-2 and TRBV6-3, could not be distinguished by the 87-base-pair reads and were therefore excluded. Strong co-occurrence of HLA alleles, especially DR and DQ, made assigning TCR associations to individual alleles difficult. For the cohort, immune exposure information was limited to CMV serostatus. The presence/absence analyses assumed that sequencing depth was roughly uniform across donors, and that assumption may not be true. In both the original and validation cohorts, the classifier was reported to diagnose cytomegalovirus status with high specificity and sensitivity. Correlated functional status among segregating V segments might be attributable to linkage disequilibrium, but an unknown experimental factor could not be ruled out. V-gene and J-gene trimming of TCR beta chains was associated with a missense DCLRE1C variant in a later genetic analysis, and the association was replicated in an independent cohort. A later analysis found that most CMV-associated TCR beta chains appeared HLA-restricted, with HLA associations seemingly driven largely by CMV exposure. Because HLA typing was unavailable for some donors at each locus, only the typed subset was used in association tests. The cohort was sequenced for TCR beta chains only, and without alpha or paired-chain data the features that could be detected were limited. In vitro tests confirmed that a few of the cytomegalovirus-associated TCR beta chains recognize cytomegalovirus antigens. The study gave a list of more than 150 TCR beta chains associated with cytomegalovirus. In a later genetic analysis, fewer N-insertions in productive TCRs were reported among donors in an Asian-associated ancestry cluster than the 666-donor mean. In a later analysis, HLA-associated TCR beta chains were found to be more clonally expanded and to have lower generation probabilities than equally common non-associated chains. In a later analysis, several top co-occurrence clusters were reported to appear linked to parvovirus B19, influenza, CMV and Epstein-Barr virus. In a later analysis, around 15,000 TCR beta sequences were associated with specific HLA alleles at a false discovery rate of 0.05. A cluster of highly shared sequence variants was judged likely to be a technical artifact of the sequencing pipeline. Because counts were too low, around 17 rarely observed V segments, including chromosome 9 orphons, were left out of the earlier analysis of roughly 600 of the donors. An earlier analysis of around 500 of the donors showed that most TCR beta V segments appeared in productive rearrangements either about 87% or about 30% of the time, which broadly matched IMGT annotations.

The specimen sequenced was PBMCs. The sequence is built from TRBV30 and TRBJ1-4; the D gene assignment is ambiguous. The clonotype comes from a man aged 30 to 39 in good health and CMV-seronegative. The CDR3 reads as follows: CAWSERAGLFF. The bases read TGTGCCTGGAGTGAAAGGGCGGGACTGTTTTTT.